These 21 T cell receptor beta chains originate from one sample sequenced in a study of human T cells and chemical hapten exposure. Specified time point: pre-sensitization, week 0. Treatment meaning: therapeutic diphenylcyclopropenone sensitization with weekly scalp DPC. From the RACE reads, TCRdb called clonotypes with MiXCR, one entry per CDR3 protein. The sample shows 250,000 or so distinct CDR3 sequences, around 7% of them seen only once. The starting material was whole blood, obtained in connection with sensitization to the hapten diphenylcyclopropenone (DPC). These receptors originate from a young man with alopecia areata. Some clones in this sample may be carry-over from other donors' samples.

V usage is TRBV6-2 or TRBV6-3 and J usage is TRBJ1-4; perhaps TRBD1 as D (5 bases). The CDR3 runs to 12 residues. V was cut by 6 bases and J by 3 bases, with 5 bases left in between. CDR1 and CDR2 from the germline V gene are MNHEY and SVGEGT. The CDR3 DNA reads TGTGCCAGCAGGACAGCTAATGAAAAACTGTTTTTT. This translates into CASRTANEKLFF.

This clonotype has a count of ten or more. This sequence joins TRBV29-1 and TRBJ1-4; D is unresolved. V gave up 6 bases and J gave up 4 bases, with 12 bases separating them. The CDR3 consists of 13 residues. The V gene's germline CDR1 is SQVTM and CDR2 ANQGSEA. The chain's CDR3 is CSVSGESNEKLFF. The DNA of the CDR3 is TGCAGCGTCTCCGGGGAGAGTAATGAAAAACTGTTTTTT.

In its sample, this clonotype was seen many times. The CDR3 DNA is TGCGCCAGCAGCCAAGATAACGGGGGCGCGAACACTGAAGCTTTCTTT. Protein: CASSQDNGGANTEAFF. The genes are TRBV4-3 and TRBJ1-1; a possible D gene is TRBD1 (6 bases). The germline V and J ends were trimmed by 0 bases and 1 base, with 12 bases remaining between them. Germline values: CDR1 LGHNA, CDR2 YSLEER. This CDR3 is built from 16 residues.

This clonotype was seen only a few times. Mismatch with germline at one junction end may stem from a read error. The V gene is TRBV7-9, the J gene TRBJ1-1; D is uncertain. Germline V gene data show CDR1 as SEHNR and CDR2 as FQNEAQ (reference sequence). CDR3 length: 14 residues. The CDR3 sequence is CASSLMLRNTAAFF. CDR3 sequence (DNA): TGTGCCAGCAGCTTAATGTTGCGGAACACTGCAGCTTTCTTT.

This clonotype was seen only a few times. This chain joins TRBV28 and TRBJ1-2; TRBD1 might be the D (5 bases). The CDR3 has 14 residues. Germline assignment: CDR1 MDHEN and CDR2 SYDVKM. V was shortened by 5 bases and J by 8 bases, with 18 bases between the two germline ends. The CDR3 nucleotides are TGTGCCAGCAGTCTCTGGGGCCGGGGTCCGGGCTACACCTTC. Amino acid sequence: CASSLWGRGPGYTF.

The sample holds many counts of this clonotype. V gene TRBV10-3 combines with J gene TRBJ1-4; D gene uncertain. The germline V gene encodes CDR1 ENHRY and CDR2 SYGVKD. V shed 4 bases and J shed 8 bases, with 11 bases lying between them. The CDR3 is 13 amino acids. CDR3 loop: CAISATDREKLFF. CDR3 DNA sequence: TGTGCCATCAGTGCGACGGATCGGGAAAAACTGTTTTTT.

The chain combines TRBV28 with TRBJ2-3; no definite D call. Germline V gene data show CDR1 as MDHEN and CDR2 as SYDVKM. V was clipped by 1 base and J by 7 bases, with 12 bases between them. This CDR3 is 14 amino acids long. The CDR3 DNA reads TGTGCCAGCAGTTTATCCTTCCGACCGTATACGCAGTATTTT. Protein product: CASSLSFRPYTQYF.

In its sample, this clonotype was seen a few times. The rearrangement uses TRBV10-1 and TRBJ2-7, with unresolved D. Germline CDR1 reads WNHNN; CDR2 reads SYGVQD (reference sequence). The germline V and J ends were trimmed by 3 bases and 2 bases, with 14 bases remaining between them. This CDR3 spans 15 amino acids. Here the CDR3 reads CASSDHSNSAYEQYF. CDR3 coding DNA: TGCGCCAGCAGTGATCACAGTAACAGCGCCTACGAGCAGTACTTC.

This clonotype was picked up a small number of times. The chain employs TRBV4-3 and TRBJ2-1; the D gene is possibly TRBD1 (6 bases). The CDR3 has 16 amino acids. The germline V gene encodes CDR1 LGHNA and CDR2 YSLEER. V was shortened by 0 bases and J by 1 base, with 10 bases between the two germline ends. The CDR3 DNA follows: TGCGCCAGCAGCCAAGAAGGCAGGGGATCCTACAATGAGCAGTTCTTC. Protein product: CASSQEGRGSYNEQFF.

The chain couples TRBV5-1 to TRBJ1-4; the D is unclear. V lost 4 bases, J lost 4 bases, and 8 bases lay in between. This CDR3 is 13 amino acids long. Germline loops: CDR1 SGHRS, CDR2 YFSETQ. This chain's CDR3 is CASSPGINEKLFF. As DNA, the CDR3 is TGCGCCAGCAGCCCTGGGATTAATGAAAAACTGTTTTTT.

The V gene is TRBV12-3 or TRBV12-4, the J gene TRBJ2-1, with D possibly matching TRBD1 (6 bases). This CDR3 has 13 amino acids. V lost 5 bases and J 7 bases, leaving 12 bases between the germline ends. The CDR3 protein is CASSMNRENEQFF. The CDR3 DNA sequence: TGTGCCAGCAGTATGAACAGGGAAAATGAGCAGTTCTTC.

This chain links TRBV18 with TRBJ1-1; D unclear. This CDR3 region has 13 residues. Germline values: CDR1 KGHSH, CDR2 LQKENI. Trimming left V 0 bases short and J 7 bases short, with 9 bases between. The CDR3 DNA is TGTGCCAGCTCACCACCGGTAACAGTTGAAGCTTTCTTT. Its protein is CASSPPVTVEAFF. The full variable domain, with the rest looked up from reference TRBV18 and TRBJ1-1, is NAGVMQNPRHLVRRRGQEARLRCSPMKGHSHVYWYRQLPEEGLKFMVYLQKENIIDESGMPKERFSAEFPKEGPSILRIQQVVRGDSAAYFCASSPPVTVEAFFGQGTRLTVV.

This clonotype was counted at least ten times. The J gene is TRBJ2-5, the V gene TRBV7-2, with D tentatively TRBD1 (5 bases). The CDR3 extends over 14 amino acids. Germline V gene data show CDR1 as SGHTA and CDR2 as FQGNSA. V lost 3 bases and J lost 4, with 12 bases in between. The CDR3 DNA sequence: TGTGCCAGCAGCTTGGGGCTAGGAAGAGAGACCCAGTACTTC. Its translation: CASSLGLGRETQYF. Supplemented by reference TRBV7-2 and TRBJ2-5, the full variable domain reads GAGVSQSPSNKVTEKGKDVELRCDPISGHTALYWYRQSLGQGLEFLIYFQGNSAPDKSGLPSDRFSAERTGGSVSTLTIQRTQQEDSAVYLCASSLGLGRETQYFGPGTRLLVL.

The sample holds many counts of this clonotype. CDR3 coding DNA: TGTGCCAGCAGTTTAAGGGGGGCAGTCAAAAATCAGCCCCAGCATTTT. Its protein product is CASSLRGAVKNQPQHF. The V and J genes are TRBV28 and TRBJ1-5; tentatively, D is TRBD1 (6 bases). The CDR3 is 16 amino acids. Per germline, CDR1 MDHEN and CDR2 SYDVKM. V lost 2 bases and J 4 bases, leaving 15 bases between the germline ends.

This clonotype has at least ten counts. The rearrangement joins TRBV4-1 to TRBJ2-6, with 8 bases that match TRBD1. CDR3 size: 19 residues. The junction had 19 bases not matched to a gene; V was cut back by 6 bases and J by 6 bases. In germline, CDR1 is MGHRA, CDR2 YSYEKL. The CDR3 DNA sequence: TGCGCCAGCAGGCTTGGGACTGGACAGGGCGTTAGTGAGGCCAACGTCCTGACTTTC. Amino acids: CASRLGTGQGVSEANVLTF.

This clonotype showed up just a few times. The V call is TRBV7-9, the J call TRBJ1-6, with 10 nucleotides matching TRBD1. V was pared by 5 bases and J by 7 bases, with 20 bases of the junction left unmatched. The CDR3 length is 20 residues. Germline V gives CDR1 SEHNR, CDR2 FQNEAQ (reference sequence). The CDR3 DNA is TGTGCCAGCAGCCGGGACAGGGGATTGTTCGGAGCTAGGGTAAATTCACCCCTCCACTTT. Amino acids: CASSRDRGLFGARVNSPLHF.

This clonotype was seen many times. J is TRBJ2-6 and V is TRBV4-3, with a possible D match to TRBD1 (6 bases). Germline V gene data show CDR1 as LGHNA and CDR2 as YSLEER. The CDR3 covers 17 residues. Deletions cut 0 bases from V and 0 bases from J, with 9 bases between. DNA for the CDR3: TGCGCCAGCAGCCAAGATAGGGACACCTCTGGGGCCAACGTCCTGACTTTC. It is translated as CASSQDRDTSGANVLTF.

The chain carries TRBV2 and TRBJ1-4, with D uncertain. V lost 8 bases and J 2 bases, leaving 21 bases between the germline ends. The length of the CDR3 is 17 residues. Per germline, CDR1 SNHLY and CDR2 FYNNEI. The CDR3 reads CASGPRGGRATNEKLFF. The CDR3 region has the DNA TGTGCCAGCGGCCCCCGGGGAGGGAGAGCCACTAATGAAAAACTGTTTTTT.

The gene calls are TRBV27 and TRBJ2-1; D ambiguous. The CDR3 has 12 amino acids. V was cut by 6 bases and J by 7 bases, with 10 bases left in between. The germline V gene has CDR1 MNHEY and CDR2 SMNVEV (reference sequence). DNA for the CDR3: TGTGCCAGCAGCGGGTACGAAAATGAGCAGTTCTTC. Protein product: CASSGYENEQFF.

In this sample, this clonotype turned up many times. The J gene is TRBJ1-6, the V gene TRBV20-1; D is ambiguous. The CDR3 runs to 13 residues. V dropped 7 bases and J dropped 8 bases, with 15 bases sitting between them. CDR1 and CDR2 (germline): DFQATT, SNEGSKA (reference sequence). CDR3 nucleotide sequence: TGCAGTGTCCGAATGGGTGACGATTCACCCCTCCACTTT. Its translation: CSVRMGDDSPLHF.

CDR3 residues: CSATGQLYEQYF. Here the CDR3 DNA reads TGCAGTGCTACGGGACAGCTTTACGAGCAGTACTTC. The chain employs TRBV20-1 and TRBJ2-7; 7 nucleotides agree with TRBD1. Unmatched junction bases numbered 4, after V lost 4 bases and J lost 4 bases. The CDR3 runs to 12 residues. From germline, CDR1 is DFQATT and CDR2 SNEGSKA (reference sequence).